The source of this T cell receptor beta chain is a study of neurological immune-mediated disorders. About the study: A relapsing-remitting course was seen in about 90% of the roughly 35 multiple sclerosis patients and a secondary progressive course in 3. The study, taken as a whole, reports: No CDR3 amino acid sequences recurred among expanded clones across subjects, suggesting private repertoires in all groups.

This clonotype was seen at least ten times. Antigen: not known. Unsorted libraries were generated from 2 million PBMCs held at -80 degrees C. V lost 0 bases, J lost 5 bases, and 12 bases lay in between. Germline values: CDR1 SGHVS, CDR2 FQNEAQ. The length of the CDR3 is 15 residues. 5'RACE with 10-nucleotide random UMIs generated the cDNA. TCRdb itself ran the 5' RACE reads through MiXCR, one entry per CDR3 protein. The sample yields about 55,000 distinct CDR3 sequences, 4% to 5.5% seen once. Material for sequencing was PBMCs. The sequence derives from a man aged 50 to 60 with multiple sclerosis. J is TRBJ2-3 and V is TRBV7-8; possible D gene TRBD1, 6 bases. The DNA of the CDR3 is TGTGCCAGCAGCTTAGCAGGACAGATGGGAGATACGCAGTATTTT. This gives the protein CASSLAGQMGDTQYF.